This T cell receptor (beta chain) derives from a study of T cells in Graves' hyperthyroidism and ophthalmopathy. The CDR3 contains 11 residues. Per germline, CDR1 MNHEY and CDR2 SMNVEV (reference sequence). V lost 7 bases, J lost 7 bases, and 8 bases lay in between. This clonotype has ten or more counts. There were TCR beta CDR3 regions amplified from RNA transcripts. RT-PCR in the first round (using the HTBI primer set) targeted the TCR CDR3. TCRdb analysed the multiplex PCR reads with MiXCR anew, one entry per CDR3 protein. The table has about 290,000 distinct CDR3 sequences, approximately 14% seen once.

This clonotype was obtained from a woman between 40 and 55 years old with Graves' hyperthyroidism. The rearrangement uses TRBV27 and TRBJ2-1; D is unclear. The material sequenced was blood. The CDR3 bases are TGTGCCAGCACATATATGAATGAGCAGTTCTTC. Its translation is CASTYMNEQFF.